The subject of this entry is one TCR beta chain. In the study's own analysis: Cell counts per sample came from amplifying reference gene primers. Repertoires were generated with immunoSEQ multiplex PCR, while TCRdb's copy carries only in-frame clones and drops some. V and J calls and clone size are given by that table; D and trimming were obtained from the DNA. This table holds about 320,000 clones, more than 70% found once. The CDR3 has 14 residues. Trimming left V 0 bases short and J 8 bases short, with 12 bases between. CDR1 and CDR2 from the germline V gene are SGHRS and YFSETQ. The Seattle patients, enrolled during active infection, were followed longitudinally. These data are taken from a study of blood T cell repertoires in COVID-19. Study as a whole: Collection of acute and convalescent COVID-19 samples took place in the United States, Italy and Spain. Sources were T cells, B-cell-depleted T cells, or PBMCs; the material itself was cDNA or gDNA.

The clonotype comes from a woman aged 30 to 39 with COVID-19, enrolled during active disease. The gene calls are TRBV5-1 and TRBJ2-1; perhaps TRBD1 as D (6 bases). Sequencing was done on a sample of peripheral blood. The CDR3: CASSLGPSGDEQFF. CDR3 DNA sequence: TGCGCCAGCAGCTTGGGTCCCTCAGGGGATGAGCAGTTCTTC.